One TCR beta chain is described in this entry. The data were taken from a study of control samples from healthy donors and cancer patients. TCRdb's copy holds only in-frame clones and misses some; the assay was immunoSEQ multiplex PCR. This sample contains fewer than 250,000 clones. The CDR3 length is 12 residues. The germline V and J ends were trimmed by 3 bases and 5 bases, with 7 bases remaining between them. CDR1 and CDR2 (germline): MNHNY, SVGAGI (reference sequence). V gene TRBV6-6 combines with J gene TRBJ2-5; D not resolved. The sample comprised blood. The TCR originated in a woman aged 30 to 39 in good health. The CDR3 nucleotides are TGTGCCAGCAGTTATCGGGTGGAGACCCAGTACTTC. This translates into CASSYRVETQYF.